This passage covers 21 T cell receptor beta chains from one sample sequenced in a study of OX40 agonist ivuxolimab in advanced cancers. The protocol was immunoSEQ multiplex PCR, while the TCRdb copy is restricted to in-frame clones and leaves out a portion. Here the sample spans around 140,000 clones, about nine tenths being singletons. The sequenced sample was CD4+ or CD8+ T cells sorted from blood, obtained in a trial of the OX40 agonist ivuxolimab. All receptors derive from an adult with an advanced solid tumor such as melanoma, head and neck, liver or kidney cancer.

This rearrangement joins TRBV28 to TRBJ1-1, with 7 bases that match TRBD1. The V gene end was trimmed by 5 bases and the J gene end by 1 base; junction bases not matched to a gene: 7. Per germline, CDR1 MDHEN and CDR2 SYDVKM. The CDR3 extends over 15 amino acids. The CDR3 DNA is TGTGCCAGCAGTCCCCAGGGACAGCAGAACACTGAAGCTTTCTTT. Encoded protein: CASSPQGQQNTEAFF.

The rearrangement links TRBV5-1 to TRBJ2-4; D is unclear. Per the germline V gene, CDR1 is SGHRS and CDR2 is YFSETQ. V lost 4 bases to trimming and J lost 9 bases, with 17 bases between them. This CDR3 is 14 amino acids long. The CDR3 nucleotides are TGCGCCAGCAGCCTCACCTCCGATACCCCCATTCAGTACTTC. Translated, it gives CASSLTSDTPIQYF.

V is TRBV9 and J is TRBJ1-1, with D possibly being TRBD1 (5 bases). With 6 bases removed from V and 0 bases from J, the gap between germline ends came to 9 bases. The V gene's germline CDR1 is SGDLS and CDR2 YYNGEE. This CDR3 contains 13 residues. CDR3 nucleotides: TGTGCCAGCAATCGGGGGATGAACACTGAAGCTTTCTTT. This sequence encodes CASNRGMNTEAFF.

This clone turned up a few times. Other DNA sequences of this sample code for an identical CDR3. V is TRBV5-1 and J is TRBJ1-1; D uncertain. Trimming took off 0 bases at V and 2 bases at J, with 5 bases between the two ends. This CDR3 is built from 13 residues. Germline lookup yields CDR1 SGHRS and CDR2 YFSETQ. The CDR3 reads CASSLGTNTEAFF. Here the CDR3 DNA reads TGCGCCAGCAGCTTGGGAACCAACACTGAAGCTTTCTTT.

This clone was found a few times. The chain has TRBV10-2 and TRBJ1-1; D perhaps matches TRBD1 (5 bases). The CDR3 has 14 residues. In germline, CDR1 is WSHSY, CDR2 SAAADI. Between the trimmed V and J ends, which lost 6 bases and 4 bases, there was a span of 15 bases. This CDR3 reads CASSPQGGGTEAFF. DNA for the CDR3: TGCGCCAGCAGCCCCCAGGGTGGCGGCACTGAAGCTTTCTTT.

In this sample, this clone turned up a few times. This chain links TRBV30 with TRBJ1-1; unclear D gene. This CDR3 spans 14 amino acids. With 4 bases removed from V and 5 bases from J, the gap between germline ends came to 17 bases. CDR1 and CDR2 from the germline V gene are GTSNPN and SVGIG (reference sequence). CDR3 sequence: CAWNPSRWRTEAFF. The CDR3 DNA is TGTGCCTGGAACCCCAGTCGATGGCGGACTGAAGCTTTCTTT. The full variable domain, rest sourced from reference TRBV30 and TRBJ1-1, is SQTIHQWPATLVQPVGSPLSLECTVEGTSNPNLYWYRQAAGRGLQLLFYSVGIGQISSEVPQNLSASRPQDRQFILSSKKLLLSDSGFYLCAWNPSRWRTEAFFGQGTRLTVV.

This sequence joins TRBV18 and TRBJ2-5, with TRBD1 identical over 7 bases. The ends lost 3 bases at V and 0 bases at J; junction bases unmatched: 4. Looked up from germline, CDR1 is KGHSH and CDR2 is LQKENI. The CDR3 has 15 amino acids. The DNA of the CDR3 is TGTGCCAGCTCACCTCCGGGACAGTACCAAGAGACCCAGTACTTC. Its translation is CASSPPGQYQETQYF.

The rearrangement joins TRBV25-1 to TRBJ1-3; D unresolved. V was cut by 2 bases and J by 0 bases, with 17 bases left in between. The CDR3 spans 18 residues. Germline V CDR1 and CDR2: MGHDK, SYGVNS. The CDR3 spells CASSELVTRTSSGNTIYF. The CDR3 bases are TGTGCCAGCAGTGAACTCGTTACACGAACTAGCTCTGGAAACACCATATATTTT.

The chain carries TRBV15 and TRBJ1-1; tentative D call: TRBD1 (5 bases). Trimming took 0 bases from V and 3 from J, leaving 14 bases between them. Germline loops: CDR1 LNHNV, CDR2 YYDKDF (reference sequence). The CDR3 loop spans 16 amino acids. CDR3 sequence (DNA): TGTGCCACCAGCAGAGATCGGGGCATTGGAGACACTGAAGCTTTCTTT. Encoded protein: CATSRDRGIGDTEAFF.

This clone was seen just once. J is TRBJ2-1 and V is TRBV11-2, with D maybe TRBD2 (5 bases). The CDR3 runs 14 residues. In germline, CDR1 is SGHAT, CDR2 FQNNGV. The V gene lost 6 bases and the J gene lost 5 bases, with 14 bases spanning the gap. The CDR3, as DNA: TGTGCCAGCAGTTATTGGACTGGAAACAATGAGCAGTTCTTC. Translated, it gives CASSYWTGNNEQFF.

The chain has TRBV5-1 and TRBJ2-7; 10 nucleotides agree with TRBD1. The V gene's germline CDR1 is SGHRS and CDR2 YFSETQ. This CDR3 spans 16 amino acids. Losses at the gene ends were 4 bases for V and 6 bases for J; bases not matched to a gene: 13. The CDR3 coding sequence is TGCGCCAGCAGCCGGAGCCCCGGGACAGGGGACGTCGAGCAGTACTTC. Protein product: CASSRSPGTGDVEQYF.

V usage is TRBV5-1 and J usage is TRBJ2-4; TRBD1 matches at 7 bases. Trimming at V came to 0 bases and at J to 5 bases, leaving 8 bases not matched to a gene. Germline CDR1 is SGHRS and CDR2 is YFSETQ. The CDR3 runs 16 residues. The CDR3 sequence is CASSLAGGTVQNIQYF. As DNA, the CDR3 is TGCGCCAGCAGCTTGGCGGGTGGGACAGTCCAAAACATTCAGTACTTC.

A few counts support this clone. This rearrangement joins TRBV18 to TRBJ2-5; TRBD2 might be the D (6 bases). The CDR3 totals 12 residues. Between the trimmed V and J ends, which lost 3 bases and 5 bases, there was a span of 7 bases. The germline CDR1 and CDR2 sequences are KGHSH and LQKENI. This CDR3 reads CASSPGLETQYF. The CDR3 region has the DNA TGTGCCAGCTCACCGGGACTGGAGACCCAGTACTTC.

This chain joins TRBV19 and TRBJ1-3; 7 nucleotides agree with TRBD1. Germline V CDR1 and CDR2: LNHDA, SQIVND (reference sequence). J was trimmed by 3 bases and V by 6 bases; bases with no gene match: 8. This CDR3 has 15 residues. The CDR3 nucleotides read TGTGCCAGTAGCCTTGGACAGGCGATTGGAAACACCATATATTTT. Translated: CASSLGQAIGNTIYF.

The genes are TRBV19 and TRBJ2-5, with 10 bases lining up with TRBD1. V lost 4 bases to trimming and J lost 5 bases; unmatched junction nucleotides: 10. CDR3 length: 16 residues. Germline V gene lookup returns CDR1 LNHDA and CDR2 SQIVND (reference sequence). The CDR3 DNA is TGTGCCAGTAGTACCCTCATGGGGACAGGGGTGGAGACCCAGTACTTC. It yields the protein CASSTLMGTGVETQYF.

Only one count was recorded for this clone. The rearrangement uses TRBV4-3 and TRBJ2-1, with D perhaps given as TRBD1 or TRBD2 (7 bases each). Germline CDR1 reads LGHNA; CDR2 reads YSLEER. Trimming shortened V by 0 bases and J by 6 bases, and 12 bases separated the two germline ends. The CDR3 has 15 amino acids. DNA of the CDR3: TGCGCCAGCAGCCAAGACGGGAGGACAGGCAATGAGCAGTTCTTC. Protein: CASSQDGRTGNEQFF.

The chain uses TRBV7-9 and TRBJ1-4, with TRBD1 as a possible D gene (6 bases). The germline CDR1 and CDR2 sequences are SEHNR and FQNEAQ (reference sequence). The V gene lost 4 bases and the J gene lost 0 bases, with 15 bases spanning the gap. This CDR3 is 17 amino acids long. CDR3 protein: CASSSYGGGTTNEKLFF. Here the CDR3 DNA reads TGTGCCAGCAGCTCCTATGGAGGGGGGACAACTAATGAAAAACTGTTTTTT.

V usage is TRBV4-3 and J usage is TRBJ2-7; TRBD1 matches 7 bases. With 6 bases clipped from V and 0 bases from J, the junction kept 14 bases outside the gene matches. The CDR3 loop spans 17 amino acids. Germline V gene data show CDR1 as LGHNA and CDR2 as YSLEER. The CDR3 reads CASSRQKDRWSSYEQYF. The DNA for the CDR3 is TGCGCCAGCAGTCGACAAAAGGACAGGTGGAGCTCCTACGAGCAGTACTTC.

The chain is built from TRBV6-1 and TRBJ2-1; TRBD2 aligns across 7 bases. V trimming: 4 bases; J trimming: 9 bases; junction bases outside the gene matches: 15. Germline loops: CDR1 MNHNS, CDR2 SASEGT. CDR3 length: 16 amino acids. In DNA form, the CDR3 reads TGTGCCAGCAGTGGGGGCGAGCGGGGTGGCCTTGGTGAGCAGTTCTTC. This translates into CASSGGERGGLGEQFF.

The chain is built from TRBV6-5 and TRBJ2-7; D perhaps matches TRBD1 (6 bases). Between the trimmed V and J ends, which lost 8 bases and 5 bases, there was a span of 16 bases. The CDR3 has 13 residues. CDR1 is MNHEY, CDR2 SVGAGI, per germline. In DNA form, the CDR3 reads TGTGCCAGCGCGAAAATCAGGGGCCACGAGCAGTACTTC. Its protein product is CASAKIRGHEQYF.

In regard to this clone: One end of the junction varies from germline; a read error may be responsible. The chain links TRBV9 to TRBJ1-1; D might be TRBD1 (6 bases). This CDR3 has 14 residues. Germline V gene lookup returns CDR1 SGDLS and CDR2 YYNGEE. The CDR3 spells CASSERQANAEAFF. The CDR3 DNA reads TGTGCCAGCAGCGAAAGACAGGCGAACGCTGAAGCTTTCTTT. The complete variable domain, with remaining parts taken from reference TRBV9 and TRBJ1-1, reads DSGVTQTPKHLITATGQRVTLRCSPRSGDLSVYWYQQSLDQGLQFLIQYYNGEERAKGNILERFSAQQFPDLHSELNLSSLELGDSALYFCASSERQANAEAFFGQGTRLTVV.